One and the same sample provided the 23 T cell receptor beta chains below, sequenced in a study of blood T cells in healthy people across ages. Alongside a J-beta primer mix, a sample-barcoded 5' primer served in a second PCR lasting 7 to 11 cycles. TCRdb used MiXCR to reprocess the 5' RACE reads, holding one entry per CDR3 protein. The data hold about 1.6 million distinct CDR3 sequences, with 34% observed a single time. Sequenced: blood. The receptors originated from a woman in her 30s in good health.

The V call is TRBV28, the J call TRBJ1-3; D uncertain. This CDR3 has 17 amino acids. Germline V gene sequence: CDR1 MDHEN, CDR2 SYDVKM. V was pared by 3 bases and J by 2 bases, with 17 bases between. CDR3 in DNA: TGTGCCAGCAGTTTTGTCGAACCTGGGAGACCTGGAAACACCATATATTTT. Protein product: CASSFVEPGRPGNTIYF.

Points on this clonotype: A much larger clone lies one base from this, so it may be a read error. The V and J genes are TRBV29-1 and TRBJ2-1, with D tentatively TRBD2 (6 bases). This CDR3 region has 14 residues. V lost 2 bases, J lost 7 bases, and 15 bases lay in between. Germline V CDR1 and CDR2: SQVTM, ANQGSEA. CDR3 DNA: TGCAGCGTTGAAAGGACTATCGGGGTAAATGAGCAGTTCTTC. It translates to CSVERTIGVNEQFF.

The chain recombines TRBV30 with TRBJ2-1, with D unresolved. Germline V gene lookup returns CDR1 GTSNPN and CDR2 SVGIG (reference sequence). V shed 4 bases and J shed 10 bases, with 17 bases lying between them. This CDR3 comprises 13 residues. The CDR3 protein is CAWKSVPVGEQFF. The CDR3 DNA reads as TGTGCCTGGAAATCCGTCCCGGTCGGGGAGCAGTTCTTC.

This clonotype was counted only a few times. The CDR3 DNA is TGTGCCAGCACCATTAGCGGGAGTACAAGGAGTGAGCAGTTCTTC. The encoded protein is CASTISGSTRSEQFF. The chain joins TRBV9 to TRBJ2-1; 9 bases line up with TRBD2. CDR1 and CDR2 from the germline V gene are SGDLS and YYNGEE. The CDR3 has 15 amino acids. V shed 6 bases, J shed 9 bases, and the junction held 13 bases outside the gene matches.

The chain joins TRBV5-1 to TRBJ1-1, with D possibly TRBD1 on 5 matching bases. The CDR3 loop spans 16 amino acids. Germline V gene sequence: CDR1 SGHRS, CDR2 YFSETQ. The V gene lost 4 bases and the J gene lost 4 bases, with 20 bases spanning the gap. CDR3 amino acids: CASSRTDTLTGTEAFF. CDR3 in DNA: TGCGCCAGCAGCCGGACGGACACCCTAACGGGCACTGAAGCTTTCTTT.

This clonotype has more than one count but fewer than ten. This chain links TRBV7-9 with TRBJ2-3, with D perhaps matching TRBD2 (5 bases). The CDR3 runs 14 residues. Germline V gene sequence: CDR1 SEHNR, CDR2 FQNEAQ (reference sequence). With 1 base removed from V and 8 bases from J, the gap between germline ends came to 13 bases. The CDR3 DNA is TGTGCCAGCAGCTTAGTACTAGGAGCAGGTACGCAGTATTTT. Its protein is CASSLVLGAGTQYF.

The V gene is TRBV9, the J gene TRBJ1-6; weak D call: TRBD1 (6 bases). Looked up from germline, CDR1 is SGDLS and CDR2 is YYNGEE. CDR3 length: 15 amino acids. Trimming took 0 bases from V and 6 from J, leaving 10 bases between them. As DNA, the CDR3 is TGTGCCAGCAGCGTAGATGGGGGGCTTAATTCACCCCTCCACTTT. It yields the protein CASSVDGGLNSPLHF.

This clonotype has just one count. The germline gene is not matched at one end of the junction; a read error may be the cause. The rearrangement links TRBV12-3 or TRBV12-4 to TRBJ2-1; no clear D. The CDR3 runs 11 residues. The CDR3 nucleotides are TGTGCCAGCAGCCGGAACAATGAGCGGTTCTTC. Protein product: CASSRNNERFF.

A note on this clonotype: The junction does not match germline at one end; this may be a read error. V gene TRBV12-3 or TRBV12-4 combines with J gene TRBJ1-1; D remains ambiguous. There are 16 residues in the CDR3. The DNA of the CDR3 is TGTGCCAGCAGGTTAGGGCCCCCGAGGGCGTTCACTGAAGCTTTCTTT. This gives the protein CASRLGPPRAFTEAFF.

On this clonotype: A much larger clone sits a single nucleotide away, making a read error possible. The rearrangement joins TRBV10-3 to TRBJ2-3; D uncertain. V shed 2 bases and J shed 1 base, with 10 bases lying between them. The CDR3 has 15 amino acids. Germline V CDR1 and CDR2: ENHRY, SYGVKD. In DNA, the CDR3 is TGTGCCATCAGTGAGGTGCCGGGCGGCACAGATACGCAGTATTTT. Its protein is CAISEVPGGTDTQYF.

This clonotype was counted many times. The chain carries TRBV12-3 or TRBV12-4 and TRBJ2-6, with 7 bases identical to TRBD1. Trimming at V came to 7 bases and at J to 0 bases, leaving 15 bases not matched to a gene. The CDR3 runs 19 residues. CDR3 region: CASTLGTAPISSGANVLTF. CDR3 DNA sequence: TGTGCCAGCACCCTCGGGACAGCCCCCATCAGCTCTGGGGCCAACGTCCTGACTTTC.

The chain carries TRBV15 and TRBJ2-5, with 8 positions matching TRBD1. Trimming at V came to 4 bases and at J to 11 bases, leaving 12 bases not matched to a gene. The CDR3 has 14 residues. Looked up from germline, CDR1 is LNHNV and CDR2 is YYDKDF (reference sequence). The CDR3 spells CATSTRDRGYKQYF. In nucleotides, the CDR3 is TGTGCCACCAGCACTAGAGACAGGGGATACAAGCAGTACTTC.

J is TRBJ2-7 and V is TRBV19, with D maybe TRBD2 (5 bases). Trimming removed 9 bases from V and 7 bases from J, with 13 bases in between. Germline lookup yields CDR1 LNHDA and CDR2 SQIVND (reference sequence). This CDR3 is 11 amino acids long. This chain's CDR3 is CASAAPGEQYF. CDR3 nucleotide sequence: TGTGCCAGCGCCGCCCCGGGGGAGCAGTACTTC.

This clonotype was counted between two and nine times. The V call is TRBV6-1, the J call TRBJ1-1; 12 positions match TRBD1. Germline CDR1 MNHNS, CDR2 SASEGT. Unmatched junction bases numbered 3, after V lost 3 bases and J lost 4 bases. The length of the CDR3 is 15 residues. CDR3 DNA: TGTGCCAGCAGTGATGGGACAGGGGGCGTCACTGAAGCTTTCTTT. The encoded protein is CASSDGTGGVTEAFF.

This chain uses TRBV5-6 with TRBJ2-1, with 11 bases aligning to TRBD2. The V gene's germline CDR1 is SGHDT and CDR2 YYEEEE. Trimming took 4 bases from V and 6 from J; bases not matched to a gene: 9. This CDR3 contains 16 residues. In DNA, the CDR3 is TGTGCCAGCAGCCGCAGAGGGACTAGCGGACCCAATGAGCAGTTCTTC. This encodes CASSRRGTSGPNEQFF.

The rearrangement links TRBV20-1 to TRBJ1-2; perhaps TRBD1 as D (5 bases). This CDR3 comprises 11 residues. The V end lost 0 bases, the J end lost 14 bases, and 13 bases lay between the germline ends. The V gene's germline CDR1 is DFQATT and CDR2 SNEGSKA (reference sequence). The CDR3 nucleotides are TGCAGTGCTAGAGATGGGCAGGGTGGAACCTTC. Translated, it gives CSARDGQGGTF.

This clonotype has only a few counts. The chain has TRBV29-1 and TRBJ1-1, with D unclear. Germline-derived CDR1 and CDR2 are SQVTM and ANQGSEA. V was cut by 2 bases and J by 0 bases, with 7 bases left in between. The CDR3 consists of 13 residues. This CDR3 is CSVEFQMNTEAFF. CDR3 bases: TGCAGCGTTGAATTCCAGATGAACACTGAAGCTTTCTTT.

This clonotype was counted a few times. CDR3: CSARGLAGGPYEQFF. CDR3 nucleotides: TGCAGTGCTAGGGGACTAGCGGGAGGGCCTTATGAGCAGTTCTTC. The chain has TRBV20-1 and TRBJ2-1; TRBD2 matches at 16 bases. V shed 3 bases and J 8 bases; nucleotides not matched to a gene: 4. In germline, CDR1 is DFQATT, CDR2 SNEGSKA (reference sequence). The CDR3 is made up of 15 amino acids.

V usage is TRBV2 and J usage is TRBJ2-2; D gene ambiguous. Trimming stripped 4 bases from V and 6 bases from J, with 15 bases between. CDR3 length equals 15 residues. Germline CDR1 SNHLY, CDR2 FYNNEI. The CDR3 bases are TGTGCCAGCAGTGTTGGGGTTAGTGGGGCCGGGGAGCTGTTTTTT. Protein product: CASSVGVSGAGELFF.

This clonotype was detected only once. V usage is TRBV4-1 and J usage is TRBJ1-2, with D tentatively TRBD1 (5 bases). Germline CDR1 MGHRA, CDR2 YSYEKL. The V gene lost 4 bases and the J gene lost 2 bases, with 20 bases spanning the gap. This CDR3 contains 17 residues. Here the CDR3 DNA reads TGCGCCAGCAGCCTAGAACAAGCGCCAGGGTCAAACTATGGCTACACCTTC. This sequence encodes CASSLEQAPGSNYGYTF.

This clonotype was counted only a few times. CDR3 in DNA: TGTGCCAGCAGTTTAAACAATGAAAAACTGTTTTTT. Translation: CASSLNNEKLFF. The chain uses TRBV28 and TRBJ1-4; D ambiguous. The CDR3 runs 12 residues. The germline V gene has CDR1 MDHEN and CDR2 SYDVKM. Deletions cut 2 bases from V and 5 bases from J, with 3 bases between.

This clonotype was counted a few times. This sequence joins TRBV21-1 and TRBJ2-3; the table calls TRBD1, which could not be checked here. TRBV21-1 is described as a pseudogene. CDR3 size: 21 residues. CDR3 protein: CASSSRPVGDPGTVRTDTQYF. Written as DNA, the CDR3 is TGTGCCAGCAGCTCAAGGCCGGTGGGTGATCCCGGGACAGTTCGCACAGATACGCAGTATTTT.

The chain recombines TRBV10-3 with TRBJ2-5; 14 bases are a match to TRBD2. The germline gives CDR1 ENHRY, CDR2 SYGVKD. The J segment lost 2 bases and the V segment lost 4 bases, leaving 6 bases of the junction unmatched. This CDR3 has 17 residues. The CDR3 is CAISGGLAGDEQETQYF. CDR3 bases: TGTGCCATCAGTGGGGGACTAGCGGGAGATGAACAAGAGACCCAGTACTTC.